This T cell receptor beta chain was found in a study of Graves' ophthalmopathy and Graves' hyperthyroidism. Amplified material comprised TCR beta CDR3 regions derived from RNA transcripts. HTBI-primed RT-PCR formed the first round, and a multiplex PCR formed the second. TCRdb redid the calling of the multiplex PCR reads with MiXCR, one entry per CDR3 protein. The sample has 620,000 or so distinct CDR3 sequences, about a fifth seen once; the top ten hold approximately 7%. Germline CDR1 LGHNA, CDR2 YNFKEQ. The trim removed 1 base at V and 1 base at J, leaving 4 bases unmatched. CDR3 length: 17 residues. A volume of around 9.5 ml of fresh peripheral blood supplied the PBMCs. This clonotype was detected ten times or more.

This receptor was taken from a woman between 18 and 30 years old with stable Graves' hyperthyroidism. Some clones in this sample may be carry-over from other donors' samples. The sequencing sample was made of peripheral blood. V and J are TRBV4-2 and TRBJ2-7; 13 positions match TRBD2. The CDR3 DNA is TGTGCCAGCAGCCAAGTCACTAGCGGGGGGGGGTCCTACGAGCAGTACTTC. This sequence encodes CASSQVTSGGGSYEQYF.